This T cell receptor (beta chain) was recorded in a study of blood T cell repertoires in COVID-19. Trimming took 5 bases from V and 4 from J, leaving 11 bases between them. The CDR3 contains 13 residues. From germline, CDR1 is MNHEY and CDR2 SVGAGI. Assay used: immunoSEQ multiplex PCR; TCRdb lists only in-frame clones, some missing. Of 55,000 to 65,000 clones listed, roughly 88% are singletons. V and J are TRBV6-5 and TRBJ1-2, with a weak D call TRBD1 (6 bases). Sample: peripheral blood. The TCR was taken from a woman in her fifties or sixties with acute or convalescent COVID-19. The DNA of the CDR3 is TGTGCCAGCAGTAACAGGGAGGGCTATGGCTACACCTTC. It yields the protein CASSNREGYGYTF.